The rows below give T cell receptor beta chains drawn from one sample of a study of cytomegalovirus exposure and HLA in healthy donors. The data were produced by immunoSEQ multiplex PCR, yet TCRdb's version contains in-frame clones alone and is incomplete. The sample records 200,000 or so clones, 70% to 85% being singletons. The sample taken for sequencing was PBMCs. The origin of the receptors is a boy aged 2 to 9 in good health and CMV-seronegative. The CDR3 runs from the conserved cysteine through the conserved F or W. The order of the fields is J gene, V gene, CDR3 protein.

J gene: TRBJ1-2
V gene: TRBV6-5
CDR3 protein: CASSSPLTGKYGYTF

J gene: TRBJ2-7
V gene: TRBV11-2
CDR3 protein: CASSLDRGTGVTYEQYF

J gene: TRBJ1-6
V gene: TRBV5-1
CDR3 protein: CASSVDRRENSPLHF

J gene: TRBJ2-3
V gene: TRBV19
CDR3 protein: CASSRGTSGAYTQYF

J gene: TRBJ2-1
V gene: TRBV10-3
CDR3 protein: CAISARLAGGAYNEQFF

J gene: TRBJ2-7
V gene: TRBV6-1
CDR3 protein: CASSGTGYEQYF

J gene: TRBJ2-3
V gene: TRBV6-5
CDR3 protein: CASKERGGNGDTQYF

J gene: TRBJ1-1
V gene: TRBV11-2
CDR3 protein: CASSRGIPRTEAFF

J gene: TRBJ1-2
V gene: TRBV5-4
CDR3 protein: CASSYTGIYGYTF

J gene: TRBJ1-1
V gene: TRBV5-6
CDR3 protein: CASTRTGGTEAFF

J gene: TRBJ1-2
V gene: TRBV5-4
CDR3 protein: CASAGTGKGYGYTF

J gene: TRBJ1-2
V gene: TRBV13
CDR3 protein: CASSRGSGGLAYGYTF

J gene: TRBJ2-5
V gene: TRBV5-1
CDR3 protein: CASSLYEGAQYF

J gene: TRBJ2-1
V gene: TRBV13
CDR3 protein: CASSLYFSSGDTSYNEQFF

J gene: TRBJ2-1
V gene: TRBV27
CDR3 protein: CASSPPLAGSYNEQFF

J gene: TRBJ1-2
V gene: TRBV4-1
CDR3 protein: CASSQAGNTNYGYTF

J gene: TRBJ2-7
V gene: TRBV4-2
CDR3 protein: CASSQDFGGTYEQYF

J gene: TRBJ1-1
V gene: TRBV7-9
CDR3 protein: CASSLGQAEAFF

J gene: TRBJ2-1
V gene: TRBV9
CDR3 protein: CASSPMSGENEQFF